Below are 22 T cell receptor beta chains sequenced from a single sample in a study of T cells after yellow fever vaccination. TCRdb analysed the 5' RACE reads with MiXCR anew, one entry per CDR3 protein. This sample has some 110,000 distinct CDR3 sequences, with 7.4% found just once. The sequences come from CD4+ T cells sorted from PBMCs, collected around 10 days after the first yellow fever vaccination. The receptors come from a man between 18 and 35 years old who received the YFV17D yellow fever vaccine.

This clonotype was counted only a few times. The chain employs TRBV6-5 and TRBJ2-2, with unresolved D. This CDR3 has 15 residues. The V end lost 2 bases, the J end lost 6 bases, and 13 bases lay between the germline ends. Germline CDR1 and CDR2: MNHEY and SVGAGI. The chain's CDR3 is CASSYQSPPAGELFF. The CDR3 coding sequence is TGTGCCAGCAGTTACCAGTCTCCCCCGGCCGGGGAGCTGTTTTTT.

This clonotype was counted many times. This chain links TRBV7-2 with TRBJ2-3, with TRBD2 identical over 9 bases. Trimming removed 8 bases from V and 2 bases from J; junction bases left unmatched: 11. CDR1 SGHTA and CDR2 FQGNSA come from the germline V gene. This CDR3 has 16 amino acids. In DNA form, the CDR3 reads TGTGCCAGCCAGAGCGGGGGGTCCCCCCTCACAGATACGCAGTATTTT. It encodes CASQSGGSPLTDTQYF.

This clonotype was seen ten or more times. The chain joins TRBV29-1 to TRBJ2-7; 10 bases map to TRBD1. The junction had 12 bases not matched to a gene; V was cut back by 6 bases and J by 7 bases. The germline V gene has CDR1 SQVTM and CDR2 ANQGSEA. The CDR3 spans 14 residues. The DNA for the CDR3 is TGCAGCGTCGCCCGGAGGACAGGGGGTTGGGAGCAGTACTTC. As protein: CSVARRTGGWEQYF.

The chain carries TRBV18 and TRBJ1-1, with D hard to call. The CDR3 covers 14 residues. V lost 3 bases and J lost 3, with 11 bases in between. Germline values: CDR1 KGHSH, CDR2 LQKENI. CDR3 region: CASSPSSLDTEAFF. The DNA for the CDR3 is TGTGCCAGCTCACCTTCAAGTCTGGACACTGAAGCTTTCTTT.

This CDR3 reads CASSQGGTGGTDTQYF. CDR3 nucleotides: TGTGCCAGCAGCCAAGGAGGGACAGGAGGCACAGATACGCAGTATTTT. V and J are TRBV4-2 and TRBJ2-3; the match to TRBD1 covers 8 bases. The CDR3 extends over 16 amino acids. With V trimmed by 1 base and J by 1 base, 4 bases remained unmatched. The germline V gene encodes CDR1 LGHNA and CDR2 YNFKEQ.

This clonotype was detected many times. V and J are TRBV27 and TRBJ2-7; no definite D call. CDR1 is MNHEY and CDR2 is SMNVEV in the germline V gene (reference sequence). The ends were cut back, 5 bases at V and 1 base at J, with 18 bases in the middle. CDR3 length: 16 residues. The DNA for the CDR3 is TGTGCCAGCAGTACGGCGACCTTCGCCGGATCCTACGAGCAGTACTTC. Amino acids: CASSTATFAGSYEQYF.

This clonotype has a count of ten or more. The rearrangement uses TRBV5-1 and TRBJ2-5; perhaps TRBD2 as D (6 bases). This CDR3 is built from 14 residues. Germline V gene sequence: CDR1 SGHRS, CDR2 YFSETQ. The V and J ends lost 4 bases and 7 bases respectively, with 17 bases between them. CDR3 residues: CASSPQSGEVTQYF. CDR3 in DNA: TGCGCCAGCAGCCCCCAGTCGGGGGAGGTGACCCAGTACTTC.

This clonotype was seen repeatedly, ten times or more. The chain uses TRBV4-2 and TRBJ2-5, with D perhaps TRBD1 (6 bases). The CDR3 covers 15 residues. Deletions cut 0 bases from V and 7 bases from J, with 15 bases between. CDR1 is LGHNA and CDR2 is YNFKEQ in the germline V gene. The CDR3: CASSQDQAGEGTQYF. CDR3 coding DNA: TGTGCCAGCAGCCAAGATCAGGCAGGGGAAGGGACCCAGTACTTC.

The sample holds a few counts of this clonotype. With a much larger clone just one base away, this may be a read error. The CDR3 coding sequence is TGCTGTGCTAGAGTGCCTAGCGCCCGCTCCTACAATGAGCAGTTCTTC. Translated: CCARVPSARSYNEQFF. The rearrangement uses TRBV20-1 and TRBJ2-1, with D maybe TRBD2 (6 bases). Germline V gene lookup returns CDR1 DFQATT and CDR2 SNEGSKA (reference sequence). The CDR3 loop spans 16 amino acids.

This clonotype occurred many times. This chain joins TRBV7-2 and TRBJ2-7; 8 bases are a match to TRBD1. V shed 5 bases, J shed 1 base, and the junction held 4 bases outside the gene matches. CDR3 length equals 14 residues. The V gene's germline CDR1 is SGHTA and CDR2 FQGNSA. This CDR3 is CASSQRQGSYEQYF. The CDR3, as DNA: TGTGCCAGCAGCCAAAGACAGGGGTCCTACGAGCAGTACTTC. Based on the CDR3 plus reference TRBV7-2 and TRBJ2-7, the full variable domain is GAGVSQSPSNKVTEKGKDVELRCDPISGHTALYWYRQSLGQGLEFLIYFQGNSAPDKSGLPSDRFSAERTGGSVSTLTIQRTQQEDSAVYLCASSQRQGSYEQYFGPGTRLTVT.

In its sample, this clonotype was seen many times. The chain combines TRBV6-2 or TRBV6-3 with TRBJ1-2; no definite D call. The CDR3 has 21 amino acids. CDR1 MNHEY and CDR2 SVGEGT come from the germline V gene. The V end lost 0 bases, the J end lost 0 bases, and 26 bases lay between the germline ends. The CDR3 coding sequence is TGTGCCAGCAGTTACTCGATCTCGTCCCGTGCTCCTTCGCTAGCTAACTATGGCTACACCTTC. Its translation is CASSYSISSRAPSLANYGYTF.

At least ten counts were recorded for this clonotype. In nucleotides, the CDR3 is TGTGCCAGCAGTCCCATGAGGGGCACTGAAGCTTTCTTT. Protein: CASSPMRGTEAFF. This sequence joins TRBV12-3 or TRBV12-4 and TRBJ1-1; possible D gene TRBD1, 5 bases. V lost 5 bases and J 4 bases, leaving 11 bases between the germline ends. CDR3 size: 13 residues.

This clonotype was counted only a few times. The CDR3 reads CASSPTAYQETQYF. The CDR3 DNA is TGCGCCAGCAGCCCGACAGCTTACCAAGAGACCCAGTACTTC. The genes are TRBV4-3 and TRBJ2-5; TRBD1 is a possible D gene (5 bases). Germline loops: CDR1 LGHNA, CDR2 YSLEER. V lost 4 bases to trimming and J lost 0 bases, with 9 bases between them. The CDR3 is made up of 14 amino acids.

This clonotype was found many times. This chain connects TRBV28 to TRBJ1-5, with D unclear. The germline CDR1 and CDR2 sequences are MDHEN and SYDVKM. CDR3 length: 14 amino acids. V shed 7 bases and J shed 5 bases, with 15 bases lying between them. CDR3 bases: TGTGCCAGCACCACTTTCCAGTTAGATCAGCCCCAGCATTTT. Amino acid sequence: CASTTFQLDQPQHF.

This chain links TRBV7-2 with TRBJ1-2; 10 bases align to TRBD1. V lost 5 bases and J lost 6; bases outside the gene matches: 3. The CDR3 contains 13 residues. The germline V gene encodes CDR1 SGHTA and CDR2 FQGNSA. In DNA, the CDR3 is TGTGCCAGCAGCACGGGACAGGGGAATGGCTACACCTTC. Encoded protein: CASSTGQGNGYTF.

This clonotype showed up many times. The chain joins TRBV10-3 to TRBJ1-2, with 9 bases identical to TRBD1. The CDR3 contains 15 residues. The germline CDR1 and CDR2 sequences are ENHRY and SYGVKD. With V trimmed by 6 bases and J by 3 bases, 8 bases remained unmatched. The CDR3 reads CAISQQGAEDYGYTF. In DNA form, the CDR3 reads TGTGCCATCAGCCAACAGGGGGCTGAGGACTATGGCTACACCTTC.

This clonotype has ten or more counts. The CDR3 DNA sequence: TGTGCCAGCAGCTTTATAGATAGCGTGCTAAATGAGCAGTTCTTC. It is translated as CASSFIDSVLNEQFF. The rearrangement uses TRBV7-3 and TRBJ2-1, with D maybe TRBD2 (5 bases). Germline assignment: CDR1 SGHTA and CDR2 FQGTGA. CDR3 size: 15 residues. V dropped 3 bases and J dropped 7 bases, with 16 bases sitting between them. Complete variable domain (other parts from reference TRBV7-3 and TRBJ2-1): GAGVSQTPSNKVTEKGKYVELRCDPISGHTALYWYRQSLGQGPEFLIYFQGTGAADDSGLPNDRFFAVRPEGSVSTLKIQRTERGDSAVYLCASSFIDSVLNEQFFGPGTRLTVL.

This clonotype showed up many times. The CDR3 bases are TGCGCCAGCAGCGGGACACCAATTGATGAAAAACTGTTTTTT. Encoded protein: CASSGTPIDEKLFF. The genes are TRBV10-2 and TRBJ1-4; perhaps TRBD1 as D (6 bases). V lost 6 bases and J lost 6, with 14 bases in between. The CDR3 is 14 residues long. Germline-derived CDR1 and CDR2 are WSHSY and SAAADI.

This chain connects TRBV24-1 to TRBJ2-2, with D hard to call. V dropped 0 bases and J dropped 2 bases, with 9 bases sitting between them. The germline V gene encodes CDR1 KGHDR and CDR2 SFDVKD. CDR3 length: 16 residues. As DNA, the CDR3 is TGTGCCACCAGTGATTTGGGACGCGGAAACACCGGGGAGCTGTTTTTT. Translated, it gives CATSDLGRGNTGELFF.

This clonotype showed up just a few times. The chain has TRBV3-1 and TRBJ2-5; possibly TRBD1 or TRBD2 for D (5 bases each). Germline loops: CDR1 LGHDT, CDR2 YNNKEL (reference sequence). This CDR3 comprises 16 residues. The germline V and J ends were trimmed by 4 bases and 2 bases, with 17 bases remaining between them. The DNA of the CDR3 is TGTGCCAGCAGCCCGGGCGGGCAGGGCTTTCAAGAGACCCAGTACTTC. Its translation is CASSPGGQGFQETQYF.

CDR3 loop: CASSRGKTRLAGLTGELFF. The CDR3, as DNA: TGTGCCAGCAGCCGCGGAAAGACCCGACTAGCGGGTCTCACCGGGGAGCTGTTTTTT. The chain is built from TRBV4-2 and TRBJ2-2; 10 bases fit TRBD2. V lost 4 bases, J lost 4 bases, and 15 bases stayed unmatched. There are 19 residues in the CDR3. Germline V gene lookup returns CDR1 LGHNA and CDR2 YNFKEQ.

The sample holds many counts of this clonotype. This chain uses TRBV5-6 with TRBJ2-5; 8 positions agree with TRBD1. The germline CDR1 and CDR2 sequences are SGHDT and YYEEEE. Unmatched junction bases numbered 7, after V lost 5 bases and J lost 1 base. The CDR3 consists of 15 residues. The CDR3 spells CASRAGTGFQETQYF. The CDR3 DNA sequence: TGTGCCAGCAGGGCCGGGACAGGATTCCAAGAGACCCAGTACTTC.